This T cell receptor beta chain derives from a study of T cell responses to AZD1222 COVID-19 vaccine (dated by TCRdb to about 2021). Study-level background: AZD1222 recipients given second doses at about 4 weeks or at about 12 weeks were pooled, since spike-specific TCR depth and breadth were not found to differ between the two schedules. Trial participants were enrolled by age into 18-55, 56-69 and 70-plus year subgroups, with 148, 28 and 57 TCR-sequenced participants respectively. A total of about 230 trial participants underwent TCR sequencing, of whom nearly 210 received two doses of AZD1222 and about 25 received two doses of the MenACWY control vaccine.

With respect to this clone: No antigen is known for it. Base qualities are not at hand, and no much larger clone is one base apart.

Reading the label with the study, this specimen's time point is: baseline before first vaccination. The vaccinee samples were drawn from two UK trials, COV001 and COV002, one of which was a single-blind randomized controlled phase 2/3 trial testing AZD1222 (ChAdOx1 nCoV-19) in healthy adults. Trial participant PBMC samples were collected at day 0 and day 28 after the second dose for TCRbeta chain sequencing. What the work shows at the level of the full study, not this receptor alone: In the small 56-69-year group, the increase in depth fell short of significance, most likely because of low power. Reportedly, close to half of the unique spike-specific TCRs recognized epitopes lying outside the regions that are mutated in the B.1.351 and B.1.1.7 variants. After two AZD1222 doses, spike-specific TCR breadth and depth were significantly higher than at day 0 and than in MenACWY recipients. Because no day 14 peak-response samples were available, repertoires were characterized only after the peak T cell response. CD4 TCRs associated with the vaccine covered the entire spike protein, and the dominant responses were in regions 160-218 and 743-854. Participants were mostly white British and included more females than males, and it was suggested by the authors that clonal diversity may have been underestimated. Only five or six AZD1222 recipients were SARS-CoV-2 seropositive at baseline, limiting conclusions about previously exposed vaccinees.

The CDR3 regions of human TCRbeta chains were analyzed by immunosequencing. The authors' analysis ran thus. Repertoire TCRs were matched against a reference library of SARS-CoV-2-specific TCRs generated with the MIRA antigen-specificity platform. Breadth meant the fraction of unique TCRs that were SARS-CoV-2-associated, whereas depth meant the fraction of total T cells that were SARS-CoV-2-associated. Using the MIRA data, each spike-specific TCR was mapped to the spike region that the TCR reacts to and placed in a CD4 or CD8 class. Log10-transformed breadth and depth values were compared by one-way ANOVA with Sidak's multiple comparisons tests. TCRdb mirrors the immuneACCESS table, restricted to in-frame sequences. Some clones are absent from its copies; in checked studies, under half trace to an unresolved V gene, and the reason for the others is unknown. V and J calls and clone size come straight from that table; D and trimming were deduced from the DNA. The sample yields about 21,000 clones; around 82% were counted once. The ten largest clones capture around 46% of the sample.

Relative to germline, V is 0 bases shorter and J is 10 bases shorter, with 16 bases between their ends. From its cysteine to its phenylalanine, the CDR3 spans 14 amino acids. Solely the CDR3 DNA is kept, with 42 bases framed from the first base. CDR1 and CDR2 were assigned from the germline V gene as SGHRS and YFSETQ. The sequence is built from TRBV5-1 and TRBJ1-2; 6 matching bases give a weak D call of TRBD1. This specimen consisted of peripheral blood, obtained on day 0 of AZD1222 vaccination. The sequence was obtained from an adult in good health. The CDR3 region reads CASSLVPGDNIYTF. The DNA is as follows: TGCGCCAGCAGCTTGGTCCCAGGGGACAACATCTACACCTTC.